This entry is about one T cell receptor beta chain. What it binds is unknown. The data derive from a study of cytomegalovirus exposure and HLA in healthy donors. Overall study results and limits: Links to common viral pathogens appeared, in a later analysis, for several of the most significant clusters. The classifier, whose performance was assessed in both the original and validation cohorts, reportedly diagnosed cytomegalovirus status with high specificity and sensitivity.

The PCR ran on 60 Vbeta and 13 Jbeta primers. Libraries were prepared by immunoSEQ multiplex PCR; TCRdb keeps only in-frame clonotypes and omits some of them. Seen here are 100,000 to 150,000 clones, 80% observed once, and the top ten hold around 8.9%. Germline lookup yields CDR1 MNHNS and CDR2 SASEGT. The CDR3 totals 13 residues. The V and J ends lost 8 bases and 0 bases, in that order; junction bases with no gene match: 2. This sequence was found in a man younger than 40 in good health and CMV-seropositive. The source material was PBMCs. This chain uses TRBV6-1 with TRBJ2-3; 7 nucleotides align to TRBD2. The CDR3 nucleotides read TGTGCCAGCGGACTAGTCAGCACAGATACGCAGTATTTT. This gives the protein CASGLVSTDTQYF.